The next 13 T cell receptor beta chains were all read from a single sample in a study of blood T cell repertoires in COVID-19. The assay was immunoSEQ multiplex PCR, and TCRdb's table has in-frame clones only and misses some. The sample has fewer than 500,000 clones; approximately 87% are singletons. The sequenced material came from PBMCs or T cells enriched from blood (not recorded which). The receptors stem from a young man who had recovered from COVID-19.

This chain connects TRBV9 to TRBJ2-1, with 14 positions matching TRBD2. V lost 4 bases to trimming and J lost 0 bases; unmatched junction nucleotides: 9. Looked up from germline, CDR1 is SGDLS and CDR2 is YYNGEE. This CDR3 contains 19 residues. CDR3 bases: TGTGCCAGCAGCTCCCCGGGACTAGCGGGGGCGAGCTCCTACAATGAGCAGTTCTTC. Translation gives CASSSPGLAGASSYNEQFF. The full variable domain, with the rest looked up from reference TRBV9 and TRBJ2-1, is DSGVTQTPKHLITATGQRVTLRCSPRSGDLSVYWYQQSLDQGLQFLIQYYNGEERAKGNILERFSAQQFPDLHSELNLSSLELGDSALYFCASSSPGLAGASSYNEQFFGPGTRLTVL.

Here the CDR3 DNA reads TGTGCCAGCACTGGGGGTAGCGGGGGGCGAGATACGCAGTATTTT. This sequence encodes CASTGGSGGRDTQYF. J is TRBJ2-3 and V is TRBV2; TRBD2 matches 10 bases. V was clipped by 7 bases and J by 5 bases; unmatched bases: 9. Germline lookup yields CDR1 SNHLY and CDR2 FYNNEI. This CDR3 spans 15 amino acids.

The chain has TRBV6-5 and TRBJ1-5, with D unclear. The V end was cut by 6 bases, the J end by 4 bases, with 13 bases between. Looked up from germline, CDR1 is MNHEY and CDR2 is SVGAGI. The CDR3 covers 14 residues. This CDR3 is CASSEPKINQPQHF. The CDR3 region has the DNA TGTGCCAGCAGCGAGCCGAAGATTAATCAGCCCCAGCATTTT.

This chain uses TRBV4-3 with TRBJ1-1; D uncertain. The CDR3 is 14 residues long. CDR1 LGHNA and CDR2 YSLEER come from the germline V gene. Trimming took 0 bases from V and 7 from J, leaving 12 bases between them. CDR3 in DNA: TGCGCCAGCAGCCAAGACCGAGAGGGAGGTGAAGCTTTCTTT. Residues: CASSQDREGGEAFF.

This clone has only one observation. This sequence joins TRBV11-2 and TRBJ1-2; 9 nucleotides line up with TRBD1. V trimming: 0 bases; J trimming: 7 bases; junction bases outside the gene matches: 3. The CDR3 contains 14 residues. Germline loops: CDR1 SGHAT, CDR2 FQNNGV. CDR3 amino acids: CASSLEGTGPGYTF. CDR3 DNA: TGTGCCAGCAGCTTAGAGGGGACAGGGCCTGGCTACACCTTC.

V and J are TRBV11-2 and TRBJ2-4, with a tentative D call TRBD1 (6 bases). In germline, CDR1 is SGHAT, CDR2 FQNNGV. The germline V and J ends were trimmed by 0 bases and 6 bases, with 12 bases remaining between them. The CDR3 runs 15 residues. The DNA for the CDR3 is TGTGCCAGCAGCTTAGATATCGCCAGGGGAAACATTCAGTACTTC. Its translation is CASSLDIARGNIQYF.

This sequence joins TRBV7-8 and TRBJ1-3; 10 bases agree with TRBD1. The CDR3 spans 16 residues. Germline V gives CDR1 SGHVS, CDR2 FQNEAQ. V was clipped by 5 bases and J by 4 bases; unmatched bases: 8. The CDR3 region is CASSMTGGAGGNTIYF. The CDR3 nucleotides read TGTGCCAGCAGCATGACAGGGGGCGCAGGGGGAAACACCATATATTTT.

This clone occurred a few times. The J gene is TRBJ1-4, the V gene TRBV30, with D possibly being TRBD1 (5 bases). Looked up from germline, CDR1 is GTSNPN and CDR2 is SVGIG (reference sequence). Between the trimmed V and J ends, which lost 0 bases and 8 bases, there was a span of 13 bases. The CDR3 is 14 residues long. The CDR3 bases are TGTGCCTGGAGTGTAATTTCTGGGGCGGAAAAACTGTTTTTT. The encoded protein is CAWSVISGAEKLFF.

The V call is TRBV18, the J call TRBJ1-3; 7 bases map to TRBD1. Trimming removed 2 bases from V and 4 bases from J; junction bases left unmatched: 5. The CDR3 extends over 15 amino acids. Germline-derived CDR1 and CDR2 are KGHSH and LQKENI. The CDR3, as DNA: TGTGCCAGCTCACCATTTGACAGGGCCGGAAACACCATATATTTT. It specifies CASSPFDRAGNTIYF.

The chain links TRBV30 to TRBJ1-2; possibly TRBD1 for D (6 bases). The CDR3 totals 10 residues. Trimming stripped 8 bases from V and 8 bases from J, with 12 bases between. Germline assignment: CDR1 GTSNPN and CDR2 SVGIG (reference sequence). In DNA, the CDR3 is TGTGCCGGAGGGGGGGAGGGCTACACCTTC. Its protein is CAGGGEGYTF.

As for this clone: At one end, the junction sequence differs from germline, possibly due to a read error. The chain uses TRBV5-1 and TRBJ2-3; tentatively, D is TRBD1 (5 bases). The CDR3 runs to 14 residues. Germline-derived CDR1 and CDR2 are SGHRS and YFSETQ. The CDR3: CASTLGPHTDTQYF. In DNA form, the CDR3 reads TGCGCCAGCACCTTGGGGCCCCACACAGATACGCAGTATTTT.

The chain combines TRBV5-5 with TRBJ2-5, with 7 positions matching TRBD1. Germline V gene data show CDR1 as SGHKS and CDR2 as YYEKEE (reference sequence). Losses at the gene ends were 5 bases for V and 5 bases for J; bases not matched to a gene: 6. The CDR3 sequence is 13 residues long. CDR3 in DNA: TGTGCCAGCAGGGTGACAGGGCAGGAGACCCAGTACTTC. Translating it yields CASRVTGQETQYF.

The V and J genes are TRBV7-9 and TRBJ2-2; TRBD1 matches at 7 bases. J was trimmed by 1 base and V by 5 bases; bases with no gene match: 7. The CDR3 runs 16 residues. Germline values: CDR1 SEHNR, CDR2 FQNEAQ (reference sequence). CDR3 DNA sequence: TGTGCCAGCAGCCCCCGGGACAGTTTGAACACCGGGGAGCTGTTTTTT. Its translation is CASSPRDSLNTGELFF.